The rows below give T cell receptor beta chains drawn from one sample of a study of neurological immune-mediated disorders. Using its own MiXCR run on the 5' RACE reads, TCRdb lists one record per CDR3 protein. The data show around 50,000 distinct CDR3 sequences, around 4% seen once. Material: PBMCs. These receptors were collected from a man aged 60 to 69 with multiple sclerosis. Each CDR3 is given with its conserved first and last residue. The D gene is left open where the match is weak. Rows may omit the clone size; those that give it use once, few, many or a size class.

many TRBJ2-3 TRBV3-1 - 13 TGTGCCTGCGGACCAAGCCTCACAGATACGCAGTATTTT CACGPSLTDTQYF
many TRBJ2-1 TRBV28 TRBD2 15 TGTGCCAGCAGTTTACTACTAGCGGCTTACAATGAGCAGTTCTTC CASSLLLAAYNEQFF
few TRBJ2-5 TRBV20-1 - 14 TGCAGTGCCAGGAAGCTGCACGGAGGCGGGGCCCAGTACTTC CSARKLHGGGAQYF
many TRBJ2-3 TRBV5-1 - 14 TGCGCCAGCAGCTTGGTAGATCTAACAGATACGCAGTATTTT CASSLVDLTDTQYF
many TRBJ2-1 TRBV29-1 TRBD1 13 TGCAGCCTTCGACAGGGGAGGATGGGTGAGCAGTTCTTC CSLRQGRMGEQFF
many TRBJ2-7 TRBV7-2 TRBD2 15 TGTGCCAGCAGCCGATTCAGCGGGAGTATAGACGAGCAGTACTTC CASSRFSGSIDEQYF
few TRBJ1-5 TRBV3-1 - 13 TGTGCCAGCAGCCCCGCAGGGAATCAGCCCCAGCATTTT CASSPAGNQPQHF
many TRBJ2-7 TRBV28 - 13 TGTGCCAGCAGGACAGGTACTACCTACGAGCAGTACTTC CASRTGTTYEQYF
- TRBJ1-1 TRBV7-9 - 14 TGTGCCAGCAGCCGTGGGGTAGGGGGCACTGAAGCTTTCTTT CASSRGVGGTEAFF
many TRBJ1-1 TRBV3-1 - 14 TGTGCCAGCAGCCAGGCCGGGAGGGACACTGAAGCTTTCTTT CASSQAGRDTEAFF
many TRBJ2-5 TRBV20-1 TRBD1 15 TGCAGTGCCCATGGGGGGGACAGGGAGATGGAGACCCAGTACTTC CSAHGGDREMETQYF
- TRBJ2-6 TRBV27 - 15 TGTGCCAGCAGTACGGGAGTTTCTGGGGCCAACGTCCTGACTTTC CASSTGVSGANVLTF
few TRBJ2-1 TRBV20-1 TRBD2 15 TGCAGTGCTAGAGATGGCCTAGCGGATTACAATGAGCAGTTCTTC CSARDGLADYNEQFF
many TRBJ1-1 TRBV5-1 - 15 TGCGCCAGCACGCTCATCACAGGGATCAACACTGAAGCTTTCTTT CASTLITGINTEAFF
many TRBJ2-5 TRBV5-1 TRBD2 17 TGCGCCAGCAGCTCGGGGACTAGCGGGAGATACCAAGAGACCCAGTACTTC CASSSGTSGRYQETQYF
many TRBJ1-2 TRBV20-1 - 16 TGCAGTGCTAGAGATGGGGACGTGGGGTGGAACTATGGCTACACCTTC CSARDGDVGWNYGYTF
many TRBJ2-3 TRBV27 - 13 TGTGCCAGCAGACAAACTCAGCGGGATACGCAGTATTTT CASRQTQRDTQYF
many TRBJ1-2 TRBV4-1 - 15 TGCGCCAGCAGCCAAGATCTAGGGCAGGGAGGCGGCTACACCTTC CASSQDLGQGGGYTF
many TRBJ2-7 TRBV20-1 TRBD2 13 TGCAGTGCTAGTCGGGTAGCGGGGTACGAGCAGTACTTC CSASRVAGYEQYF
many TRBJ2-5 TRBV5-1 - 12 TGCGCCAGCAGATCGACGGAAGAGACCCAGTACTTC CASRSTEETQYF
many TRBJ2-7 TRBV29-1 - 12 TGCAGCGTGGAAGGGACCTCCTACGAGCAGTACTTC CSVEGTSYEQYF
- TRBJ2-7 TRBV5-8 TRBD1 15 TGTGCCAGCAGCCTAGGACAGGGTCTCTCCTACGAGCAGTACTTC CASSLGQGLSYEQYF
many TRBJ2-3 TRBV20-1 - 15 TGCAGTGCTAGAAGAGGGCAGCCACCCACAGATACGCAGTATTTT CSARRGQPPTDTQYF
many TRBJ2-7 TRBV20-1 TRBD2 15 TGCAGTACGAATGCTGGGACTAGCAGCTCCTACGAGCAGTACTTC CSTNAGTSSSYEQYF